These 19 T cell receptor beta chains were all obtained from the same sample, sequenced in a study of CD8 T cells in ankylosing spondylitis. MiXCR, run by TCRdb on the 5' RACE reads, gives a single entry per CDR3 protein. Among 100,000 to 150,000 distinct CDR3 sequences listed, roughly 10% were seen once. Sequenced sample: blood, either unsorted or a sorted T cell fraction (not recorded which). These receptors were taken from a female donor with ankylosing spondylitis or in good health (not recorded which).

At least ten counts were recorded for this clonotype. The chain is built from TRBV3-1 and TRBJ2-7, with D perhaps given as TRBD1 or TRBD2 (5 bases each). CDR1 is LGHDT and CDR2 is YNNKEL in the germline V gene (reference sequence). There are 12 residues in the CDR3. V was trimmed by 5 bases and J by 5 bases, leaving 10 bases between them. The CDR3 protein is CASSSRGDEQYF. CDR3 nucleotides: TGTGCCAGCAGCAGTCGGGGCGACGAGCAGTACTTC.

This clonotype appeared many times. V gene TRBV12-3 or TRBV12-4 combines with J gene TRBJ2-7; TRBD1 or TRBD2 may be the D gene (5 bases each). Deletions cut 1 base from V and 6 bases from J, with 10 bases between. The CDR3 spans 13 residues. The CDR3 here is CASSLGDGPEQYF. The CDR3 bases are TGTGCCAGCAGTTTAGGGGACGGTCCCGAGCAGTACTTC.

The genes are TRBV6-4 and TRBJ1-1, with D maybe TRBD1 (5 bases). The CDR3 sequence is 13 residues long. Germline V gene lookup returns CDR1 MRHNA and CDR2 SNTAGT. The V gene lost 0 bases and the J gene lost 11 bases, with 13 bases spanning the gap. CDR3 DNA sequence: TGTGCCAGCAGTGACTCTCCGGGGGAGGAGGCTTTCTTT. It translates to CASSDSPGEEAFF.

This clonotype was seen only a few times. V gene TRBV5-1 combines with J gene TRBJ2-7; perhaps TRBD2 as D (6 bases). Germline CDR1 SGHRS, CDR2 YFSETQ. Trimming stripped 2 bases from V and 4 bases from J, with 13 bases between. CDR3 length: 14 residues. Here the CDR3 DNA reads TGCGCCAGCAGCTTTTCGGGAGAGCCTTACGAGCAGTACTTC. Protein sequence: CASSFSGEPYEQYF. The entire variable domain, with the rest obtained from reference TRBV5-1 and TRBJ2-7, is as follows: KAGVTQTPRYLIKTRGQQVTLSCSPISGHRSVSWYQQTPGQGLQFLFEYFSETQRNKGNFPGRFSGRQFSNSRSEMNVSTLELGDSALYLCASSFSGEPYEQYFGPGTRLTVT.

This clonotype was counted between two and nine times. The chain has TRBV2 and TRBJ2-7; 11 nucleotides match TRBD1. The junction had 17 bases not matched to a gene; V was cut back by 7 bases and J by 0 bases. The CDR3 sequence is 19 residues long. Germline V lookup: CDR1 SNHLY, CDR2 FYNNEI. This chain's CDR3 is CASTFGTGGFFGSSYEQYF. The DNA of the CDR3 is TGTGCCAGCACTTTCGGGACAGGGGGTTTTTTCGGAAGCTCCTACGAGCAGTACTTC.

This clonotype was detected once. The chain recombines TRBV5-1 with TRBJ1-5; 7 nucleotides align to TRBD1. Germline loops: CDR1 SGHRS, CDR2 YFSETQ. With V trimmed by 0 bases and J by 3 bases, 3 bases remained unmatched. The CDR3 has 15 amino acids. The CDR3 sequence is CASSLEGANNQPQHF. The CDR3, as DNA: TGCGCCAGCAGCTTGGAGGGGGCTAACAATCAGCCCCAGCATTTT.

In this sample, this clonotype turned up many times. The CDR3 sequence is CASSTPGSGNTIYF. DNA for the CDR3: TGTGCCAGTAGTACCCCCGGATCTGGAAACACCATATATTTT. This sequence joins TRBV19 and TRBJ1-3, with D unresolved. The V gene's germline CDR1 is LNHDA and CDR2 SQIVND (reference sequence). Trimming removed 4 bases at V and 1 base at J, with 8 bases between. This CDR3 has 14 residues. Drawing the rest from reference TRBV19 and TRBJ1-3, the complete variable domain is DGGITQSPKYLFRKEGQNVTLSCEQNLNHDAMYWYRQDPGQGLRLIYYSQIVNDFQKGDIAEGYSVSREKKESFPLTVTSAQKNPTAFYLCASSTPGSGNTIYFGEGSWLTVV.

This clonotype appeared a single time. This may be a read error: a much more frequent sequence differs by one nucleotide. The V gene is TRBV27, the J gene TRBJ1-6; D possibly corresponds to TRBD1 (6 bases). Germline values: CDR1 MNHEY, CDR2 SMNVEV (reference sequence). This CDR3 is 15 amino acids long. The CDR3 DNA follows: TGTGCCAACAGTCCACATAACGACAGGAGACTGCCCCTCCACTTT. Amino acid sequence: CANSPHNDRRLPLHF.

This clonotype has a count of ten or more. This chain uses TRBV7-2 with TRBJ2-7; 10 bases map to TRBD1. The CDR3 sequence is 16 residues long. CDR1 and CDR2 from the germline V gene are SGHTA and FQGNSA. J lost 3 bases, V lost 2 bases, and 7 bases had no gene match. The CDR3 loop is CASSLTLGTGDYEQYF. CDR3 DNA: TGTGCCAGCAGCTTAACTCTTGGGACAGGGGACTACGAGCAGTACTTC.

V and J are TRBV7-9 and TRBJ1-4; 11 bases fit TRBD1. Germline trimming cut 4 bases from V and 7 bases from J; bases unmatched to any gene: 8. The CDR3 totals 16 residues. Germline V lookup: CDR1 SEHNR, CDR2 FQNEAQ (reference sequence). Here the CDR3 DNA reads TGTGCCAGCAGCTGGGGAAAGGGACAGGGGGGTGAAAAACTGTTTTTT. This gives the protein CASSWGKGQGGEKLFF.

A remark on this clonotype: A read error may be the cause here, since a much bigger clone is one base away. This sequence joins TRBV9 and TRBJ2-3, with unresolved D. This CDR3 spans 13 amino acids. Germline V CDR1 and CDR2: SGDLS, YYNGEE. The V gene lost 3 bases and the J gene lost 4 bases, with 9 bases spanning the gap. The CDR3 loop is CASSAADPDTQYF. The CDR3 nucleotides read TGTGCCAGCAGCGCAGCTGATCCAGATACGCAGTATTTT.

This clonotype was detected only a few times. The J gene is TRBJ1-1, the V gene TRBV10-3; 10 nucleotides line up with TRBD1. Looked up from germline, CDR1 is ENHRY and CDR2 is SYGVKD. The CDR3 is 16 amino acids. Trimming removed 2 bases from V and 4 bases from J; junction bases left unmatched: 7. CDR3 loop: CAISEVGTGEGTEAFF. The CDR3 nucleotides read TGTGCCATCAGTGAGGTTGGGACAGGGGAGGGCACTGAAGCTTTCTTT.

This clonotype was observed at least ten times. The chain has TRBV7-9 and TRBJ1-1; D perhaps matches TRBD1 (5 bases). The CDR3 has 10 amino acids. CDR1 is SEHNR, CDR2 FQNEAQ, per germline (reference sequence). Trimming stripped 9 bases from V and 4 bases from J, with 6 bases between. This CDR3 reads CASGGTEAFF. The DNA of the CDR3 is TGTGCCAGTGGGGGCACTGAAGCTTTCTTT.

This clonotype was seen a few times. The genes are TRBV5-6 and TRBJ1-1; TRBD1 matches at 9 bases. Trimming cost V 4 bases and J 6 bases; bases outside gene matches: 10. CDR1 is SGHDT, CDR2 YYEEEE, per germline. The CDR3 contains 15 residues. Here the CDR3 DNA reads TGTGCCAGCAGCGGAACGACAGGGGGTGGATCTGAAGCTTTCTTT. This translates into CASSGTTGGGSEAFF.

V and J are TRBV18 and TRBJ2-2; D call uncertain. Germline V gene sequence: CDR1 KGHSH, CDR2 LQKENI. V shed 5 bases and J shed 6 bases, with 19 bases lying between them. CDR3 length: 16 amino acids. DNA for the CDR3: TGTGCCAGCTCAGCGCTATCCGGGCCACTCTCCGGGGAGCTGTTTTTT. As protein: CASSALSGPLSGELFF. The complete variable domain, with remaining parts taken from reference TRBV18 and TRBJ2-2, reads NAGVMQNPRHLVRRRGQEARLRCSPMKGHSHVYWYRQLPEEGLKFMVYLQKENIIDESGMPKERFSAEFPKEGPSILRIQQVVRGDSAAYFCASSALSGPLSGELFFGEGSRLTVL.

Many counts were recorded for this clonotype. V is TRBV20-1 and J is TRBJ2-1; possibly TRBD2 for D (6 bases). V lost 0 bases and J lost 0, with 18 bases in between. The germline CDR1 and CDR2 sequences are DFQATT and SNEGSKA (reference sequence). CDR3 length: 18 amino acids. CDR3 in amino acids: CSARDQFGGVSSYNEQFF. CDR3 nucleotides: TGCAGTGCTAGAGATCAGTTTGGCGGGGTTAGCTCCTACAATGAGCAGTTCTTC.

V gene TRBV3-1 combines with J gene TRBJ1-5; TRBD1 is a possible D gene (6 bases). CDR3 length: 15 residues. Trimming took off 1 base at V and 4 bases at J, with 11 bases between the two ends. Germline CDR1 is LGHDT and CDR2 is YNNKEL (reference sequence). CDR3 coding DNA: TGTGCCAGCAGCCAAGGTTTAACAGGGAATCAGCCCCAGCATTTT. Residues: CASSQGLTGNQPQHF.

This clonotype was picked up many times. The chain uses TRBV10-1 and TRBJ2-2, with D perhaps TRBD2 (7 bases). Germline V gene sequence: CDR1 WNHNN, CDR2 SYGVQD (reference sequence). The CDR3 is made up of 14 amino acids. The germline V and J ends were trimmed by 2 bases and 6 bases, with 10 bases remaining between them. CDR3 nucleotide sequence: TGCGCCAGCAGTGAGGGGGGGGCAGCCGGGGAGCTGTTTTTT. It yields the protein CASSEGGAAGELFF.

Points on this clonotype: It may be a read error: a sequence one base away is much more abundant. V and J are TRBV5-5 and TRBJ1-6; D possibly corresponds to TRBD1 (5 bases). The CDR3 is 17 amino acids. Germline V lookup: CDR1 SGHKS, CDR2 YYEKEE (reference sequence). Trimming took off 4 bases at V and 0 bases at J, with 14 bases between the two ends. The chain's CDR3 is CASSMGPRYSYNSPLHF. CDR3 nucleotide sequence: TGTGCCAGCAGCATGGGGCCCCGGTACTCCTATAATTCACCCCTCCACTTT.